A selection of T cell receptor beta chains follows, all from one sample in a study of blood T cell repertoires in COVID-19. Profiled with immunoSEQ multiplex PCR; TCRdb holds only in-frame clones, not every one. The sample has about 360,000 clones; 80% to 90% are singletons. The sample consisted of peripheral blood. Receptors originate from a man aged 25 to 40 with active or convalescent COVID-19. The conserved cysteine and the conserved F or W are not part of the CDR3 here. The order of the fields is V gene, clone size, CDR3 length, CDR3 protein. Size is stated for part of the rows, as once, few or many counts, or as a class when the clone is expanded.

TRBV11-2,once,12,ASSFGTSRNEQF
TRBV19,NA,14,ASEAGTSGAQGEQF
TRBV7-2,NA,13,ASSSGQGAMNIQY
TRBV28,NA,11,ASSPTLQETQY
TRBV24-1,NA,12,ATSDGTSSHEQY
TRBV19,NA,11,AASGTFPYEQY
TRBV6-4,NA,12,ASRAGWSTGELF
TRBV7-8,NA,13,ASSPSGGAHNEQF
TRBV7-2,NA,13,ASSSHMAMAGTQY
TRBV18,NA,11,ASSPGQSYEQY
TRBV30,NA,12,AWREGMGNSPLH
TRBV5-4,NA,13,ASSNDRRTTRGYT
TRBV6-5,NA,13,ASTPRRTNYNEQF
TRBV30,NA,9,ACFSSYEQY
TRBV5-6,NA,14,ASSLDREHYRNTIY
TRBV5-6,NA,14,ASSLERAFSGNTIY
TRBV28,NA,14,ASSWRGTSGWYEQY
TRBV28,NA,15,ASSLLEAGYSNQPQH
TRBV6-5,NA,10,ASEGMGNEQF
TRBV7-2,NA,10,ASSFGRNGYT
TRBV6-5,NA,11,ASRSPGADTQY
TRBV30,few,12,AWTTGYSNQPQH
TRBV18,few,12,ASSPGQGNYGYT
TRBV11-3,NA,11,ASSLAVNTEAF
TRBV12-3/TRBV12-4,NA,11,ASSSERTKAQY
TRBV7-9,NA,14,ASSARQGSSSYEQY
TRBV7-9,NA,12,ASSALGQFDGYT